The sequence of this T cell receptor (beta chain) was determined in a study of a mutant IDH1 vaccine in newly diagnosed glioma. Study-wide context: Eight vaccinations were given in weeks 1, 3, 5, 7, 11, 15, 19 and 23. The first vaccination came 4-6 weeks after radiotherapy alone, or with temozolomide cycles. Notes on the study in general: Shifts in the top peripheral T cell clonotypes seemed unrelated to pseudoprogression. In approximately 92% of patients, immune responses induced by the vaccine occurred.

Time point here: week 11, during vaccination. One vaccine dose held 300 ug of mutant IDH1 20-mer peptide and came with topical imiquimod. This CDR3 has 12 residues. In germline, CDR1 is SGHDT, CDR2 YYEEEE. A word on this clone: Its antigen is undetermined.

Sequencing was performed with immunoSEQ multiplex PCR; in TCRdb, only in-frame clones are kept and a portion is missing. The table records approximately 110,000 clones, 85% to 90% of them present only once. The rearrangement joins TRBV5-6 to TRBJ2-5; no definite D call. The DNA end favors TRBJ2-7, so the J call may be wrong. Sequences were derived from PBMCs, sampled from a glioma patient whose treatment included an IDH1 peptide vaccine. The TCR sequence derives from a woman in her fifties or sixties with glioma. CDR3 residues: CASSLEGYEQYF. CDR3 DNA sequence: TGTGCCAGCAGCTTGGAGGGATACGAGCAGTACTTC.